The clone carrying this TCR beta chain showed up just a few times. Its antigen is undetermined. CDR1 is SGHTA, CDR2 FQGTGA, per germline. The CDR3 spans 18 residues. With V trimmed by 3 bases and J by 0 bases, 10 bases remained unmatched. This sample was taken from a study of cytomegalovirus exposure and HLA in healthy donors. Primers: 60 Vbeta forward and 13 Jbeta reverse. Here immunoSEQ multiplex PCR was the method, and the copy in TCRdb shows in-frame clones only, minus some. The data show around 33,000 clones, around 76% seen once. Findings and caveats of the study: TCR beta V segments were, for the most part, productive about 87% or about 30% of the time in an earlier analysis. In a later analysis, DRB1 alleles had the most associated TCRs; HLA-C alleles the fewest.

The chain joins TRBV7-3 to TRBJ1-5, with TRBD1 matching over 8 bases. The clonotype comes from a woman younger than 45 in good health and CMV-seropositive. What was sequenced was PBMCs. The CDR3 reads CASSLAGQEIYSNQPQHF. The CDR3 bases are TGTGCCAGCAGCTTGGCGGGACAGGAGATTTATAGCAATCAGCCCCAGCATTTT. The whole variable domain, filled in from reference TRBV7-3 and TRBJ1-5, reads GAGVSQTPSNKVTEKGKYVELRCDPISGHTALYWYRQSLGQGPEFLIYFQGTGAADDSGLPNDRFFAVRPEGSVSTLKIQRTERGDSAVYLCASSLAGQEIYSNQPQHFGDGTRLSIL.